One and the same sample provided the 13 T cell receptor beta chains below, sequenced in a study of blood T cell repertoires in COVID-19. The table came from immunoSEQ multiplex PCR; TCRdb's copy has only in-frame clones and leaves some out. The sample lists some 200,000 clones, 85% occurring once. The specimen sequenced was peripheral blood. Receptor source: a man aged 45 to 65 who had recovered from COVID-19.

The chain joins TRBV5-1 to TRBJ2-3, with 8 nucleotides matching TRBD2. The CDR3 totals 15 residues. Germline CDR1 is SGHRS and CDR2 is YFSETQ. J lost 4 bases, V lost 0 bases, and 4 bases had no gene match. For the CDR3, the DNA is TGCGCCAGCAGCTTGGAACTAGCGGCCCCAGATACGCAGTATTTT. It is translated as CASSLELAAPDTQYF.

This chain links TRBV23-1 with TRBJ2-3; TRBD2 is a possible D gene (6 bases). TRBV23-1 carries the ORF label, with uncertain function. The CDR3 sequence is 15 residues long. V was cut by 8 bases and J by 2 bases, with 17 bases left in between. CDR3: CASGRGTDFTDTQYF. CDR3 DNA: TGCGCCAGCGGGCGCGGGACCGACTTCACAGATACGCAGTATTTT.

The gene calls are TRBV30 and TRBJ2-7; 10 nucleotides line up with TRBD1. The CDR3 covers 15 residues. Germline-derived CDR1 and CDR2 are GTSNPN and SVGIG (reference sequence). V gave up 0 bases and J gave up 4 bases; unmatched junction bases: 6. The CDR3 spells CAWSVGTGVRYEQYF. As DNA, the CDR3 is TGTGCCTGGAGTGTTGGGACAGGGGTTCGATACGAGCAGTACTTC.

This chain connects TRBV28 to TRBJ2-7; 8 bases line up with TRBD2. The CDR3 spans 15 residues. Germline V gene sequence: CDR1 MDHEN, CDR2 SYDVKM. With V trimmed by 10 bases and J by 6 bases, 17 bases remained unmatched. CDR3 nucleotides: TGTGCCAAGGGGGACCCAGCGGGAGTTTACCCCGAGCAGTACTTC. It specifies CAKGDPAGVYPEQYF.

The chain combines TRBV29-1 with TRBJ1-4; 10 nucleotides align to TRBD1. This CDR3 contains 12 residues. Germline loops: CDR1 SQVTM, CDR2 ANQGSEA. V was pared by 7 bases and J by 8 bases, with 4 bases of the junction left unmatched. CDR3 sequence reads: CSGGTGAEKLFF. CDR3 DNA: TGCAGCGGCGGGACAGGGGCCGAAAAACTGTTTTTT.

The genes are TRBV6-5 and TRBJ2-7, with D possibly being TRBD1 (5 bases). Germline-derived CDR1 and CDR2 are MNHEY and SVGAGI. V was clipped by 2 bases and J by 5 bases, with 10 bases between them. CDR3 size: 13 residues. The CDR3 is CASSYKGHNEQYF. The CDR3 nucleotides read TGTGCCAGCAGTTACAAGGGGCACAACGAGCAGTACTTC.

This chain links TRBV10-3 with TRBJ2-2; 12 bases line up with TRBD2. The junction had 10 bases not matched to a gene; V was cut back by 3 bases and J by 5 bases. The CDR3 has 18 residues. The germline V gene has CDR1 ENHRY and CDR2 SYGVKD. Here the CDR3 reads CAISDGRLAGVGTGELFF. The CDR3 coding sequence is TGTGCCATCAGTGATGGTAGACTAGCGGGAGTTGGAACCGGGGAGCTGTTTTTT.

This chain uses TRBV30 with TRBJ2-3; weak D call: TRBD2 (5 bases). Germline assignment: CDR1 GTSNPN and CDR2 SVGIG (reference sequence). This CDR3 is built from 16 residues. V was trimmed by 4 bases and J by 2 bases, leaving 19 bases between them. CDR3 sequence (DNA): TGTGCCTGGATCTCCCCGGGGAGAATTTTCACAGATACGCAGTATTTT. This gives the protein CAWISPGRIFTDTQYF. Combining the CDR3 with reference TRBV30 and TRBJ2-3 gives the whole variable domain SQTIHQWPATLVQPVGSPLSLECTVEGTSNPNLYWYRQAAGRGLQLLFYSVGIGQISSEVPQNLSASRPQDRQFILSSKKLLLSDSGFYLCAWISPGRIFTDTQYFGPGTRLTVL.

In DNA form, the CDR3 reads TGTGCCAGCAGCCAAGGCCGGGGACTAAGATTGAATGAGCAGTTCTTC. This codes for CASSQGRGLRLNEQFF. The chain employs TRBV14 and TRBJ2-1; TRBD2 matches 7 bases. V shed 1 base and J 7 bases; nucleotides not matched to a gene: 10. CDR1 and CDR2 from the germline V gene are SGHDN and FVKESK. The length of the CDR3 is 16 residues.

The genes are TRBV5-4 and TRBJ2-1, with 8 bases matching TRBD1. With 2 bases clipped from V and 6 bases from J, the junction kept 10 bases outside the gene matches. The V gene's germline CDR1 is SGHNT and CDR2 YYREEE (reference sequence). The CDR3 has 16 amino acids. The CDR3 protein is CASSFKVGQAGNEQFF. CDR3 bases: TGTGCCAGCAGCTTTAAGGTGGGACAGGCGGGCAATGAGCAGTTCTTC.

The CDR3 coding sequence is TGCGCCAGCAAGTACCTAGCGGGAGACACCGGGGAGCTGTTTTTT. It is translated as CASKYLAGDTGELFF. This chain links TRBV5-1 with TRBJ2-2, with 10 bases aligning to TRBD2. The ends lost 6 bases at V and 3 bases at J; junction bases unmatched: 5. The CDR3 length is 15 residues. From germline, CDR1 is SGHRS and CDR2 YFSETQ.

This clone was detected only once. This chain uses TRBV11-2 with TRBJ1-1; D remains ambiguous. The CDR3 is made up of 11 amino acids. V lost 3 bases, J lost 8 bases, and 7 bases lay in between. Germline CDR1 and CDR2: SGHAT and FQNNGV. This CDR3 reads CASSLALEAFF. In nucleotides, the CDR3 is TGTGCCAGCAGCTTGGCCTTGGAAGCTTTCTTT. Using reference TRBV11-2 and TRBJ1-1 for the parts outside the CDR3, the full variable domain is EAGVAQSPRYKIIEKRQSVAFWCNPISGHATLYWYQQILGQGPKLLIQFQNNGVVDDSQLPKDRFSAERLKGVDSTLKIQPAKLEDSAVYLCASSLALEAFFGQGTRLTVV.

This sequence joins TRBV2 and TRBJ2-1; no definite D call. The V gene's germline CDR1 is SNHLY and CDR2 FYNNEI. This CDR3 spans 15 amino acids. The V and J ends lost 9 bases and 0 bases respectively, with 15 bases between them. The CDR3 is CASGKTESSYNEQFF. The CDR3 DNA follows: TGTGCCAGTGGTAAGACGGAGAGCTCCTACAATGAGCAGTTCTTC. The variable domain in full, with the rest retrieved from reference TRBV2 and TRBJ2-1, is EPEVTQTPSHQVTQMGQEVILRCVPISNHLYFYWYRQILGQKVEFLVSFYNNEISEKSEIFDDQFSVERPDGSNFTLKIRSTKLEDSAMYFCASGKTESSYNEQFFGPGTRLTVL.